Listed below are T cell receptor beta chains from one sample, sequenced in a study of blood T cell repertoires in COVID-19. The method was immunoSEQ multiplex PCR; TCRdb's version includes in-frame clones alone and lacks a portion of them. The sample holds roughly 100,000 clones; about 80% are singletons and the top ten take 15% to 20%. The sequencing input was peripheral blood. All receptors come from a woman in her 70s with acute or convalescent COVID-19. Both conserved end residues are part of each CDR3. The order of the fields is clone size, D gene, J gene, V gene, CDR3 length, CDR3 DNA, CDR3 protein. A D gene is named only where the DNA matches it firmly. The size of a clone is reported for some rows only, either as once, few or many, or as a class for expanded clones.

>-|-|TRBJ2-7|TRBV7-9|16
TGTGCCAGCAGCTCCCTTACTGATGGACTCCTCTACGAGCAGTACTTC
CASSSLTDGLLYEQYF
>-|TRBD1|TRBJ1-1|TRBV3-1/TRBV3-2|15
TGTGCCAGCAGCCAAGGTGGGACAGGGAACACTGAAGCTTTCTTT
CASSQGGTGNTEAFF
>-|-|TRBJ2-5|TRBV7-2|13
TGTGCCAGCAGCGGGGGGGGCCCAGAGACCCAGTACTTC
CASSGGGPETQYF
>-|TRBD1|TRBJ1-2|TRBV29-1|12
TGCAGCGTAACCGGGACAGGCTCCGGCTACACCTTC
CSVTGTGSGYTF
>-|-|TRBJ1-2|TRBV7-9|15
TGTGCCAGCAGCCCCTCCGTTTCAGTCATCTATGGCTACACCTTC
CASSPSVSVIYGYTF
>-|-|TRBJ1-4|TRBV3-1/TRBV3-2|15
TGTGCCAGCAGCCAAGGCTTCGAGGAAATGAGGAAACTGTTTTTT
CASSQGFEEMRKLFF
>-|-|TRBJ1-5|TRBV6-2/TRBV6-3|12
TGTGCCAGCAGTTACCGGCAGGGGTCCCAGCATTTT
CASSYRQGSQHF
>-|TRBD2|TRBJ2-1|TRBV5-1|16
TGCGCCAGCAGCTACCTAGCGGCCCTTGCCTACAATGAGCAGTTCTTC
CASSYLAALAYNEQFF
>few|-|TRBJ1-6|TRBV28|16
TGTGCCAGCGACGCACATCCTCAGGGAGGAGATTCACCCCTCCACTTT
CASDAHPQGGDSPLHF
>few|-|TRBJ1-2|TRBV5-7|16
TGTGCCAGCACCATGGAGGGGCAGGGACCAAACTATGGCTACACCTTC
CASTMEGQGPNYGYTF
>-|-|TRBJ2-5|TRBV29-1|13
TGCAGCGCGTCGGACACTTTCCAAGAGACCCAGTACTTC
CSASDTFQETQYF